This T cell receptor beta chain stems from a study of vaccination and CD4 T cells after COVID-19. Sequenced with the Oncomine TCR Beta short-read assay was DNA taken from cultured CD4+ T cells. MiXCR, applied by TCRdb to the PCR reads, yields one record per CDR3 protein. This sample carries around 20,000 distinct CDR3 sequences, approximately 48% of them seen once, and the ten largest clones take more than 3.5%. Stated treatment: approximately nine-day PBMC culture with coronavirus spike peptide pools or control peptides (ViraFEST assay). V gave up 7 bases and J gave up 0 bases, with 19 bases separating them. The CDR3 is made up of 17 amino acids. CDR1 and CDR2 from the germline V gene are MNHNS and SASEGT. Note on this clonotype: The antigen is undetermined.

This chain connects TRBV6-1 to TRBJ1-5; D may be TRBD1 (5 bases). The sequence was collected from a human donor who had recovered from COVID-19. The sequencing sample was made of CD4+ T cells from blood, cultured in vitro. CDR3 protein: CASTGGTALYSNQPQHF. In DNA, the CDR3 is TGTGCCAGCACCGGTGGGACGGCCCTTTATAGCAATCAGCCCCAGCATTTT.